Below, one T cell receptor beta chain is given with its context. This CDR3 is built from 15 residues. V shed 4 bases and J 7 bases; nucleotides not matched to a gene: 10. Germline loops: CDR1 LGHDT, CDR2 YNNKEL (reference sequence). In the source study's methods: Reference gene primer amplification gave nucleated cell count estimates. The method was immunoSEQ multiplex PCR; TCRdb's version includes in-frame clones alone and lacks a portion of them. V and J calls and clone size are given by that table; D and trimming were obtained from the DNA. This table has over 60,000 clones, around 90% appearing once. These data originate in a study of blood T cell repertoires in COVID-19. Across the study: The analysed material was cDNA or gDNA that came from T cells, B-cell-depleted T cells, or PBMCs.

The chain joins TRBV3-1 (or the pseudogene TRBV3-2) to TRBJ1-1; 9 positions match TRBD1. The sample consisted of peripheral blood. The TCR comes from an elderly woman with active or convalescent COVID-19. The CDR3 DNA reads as TGTGCCAGCAGCCCAAGAGTTCAGGACAGGGGTGAAGCTTTCTTT. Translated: CASSPRVQDRGEAFF.